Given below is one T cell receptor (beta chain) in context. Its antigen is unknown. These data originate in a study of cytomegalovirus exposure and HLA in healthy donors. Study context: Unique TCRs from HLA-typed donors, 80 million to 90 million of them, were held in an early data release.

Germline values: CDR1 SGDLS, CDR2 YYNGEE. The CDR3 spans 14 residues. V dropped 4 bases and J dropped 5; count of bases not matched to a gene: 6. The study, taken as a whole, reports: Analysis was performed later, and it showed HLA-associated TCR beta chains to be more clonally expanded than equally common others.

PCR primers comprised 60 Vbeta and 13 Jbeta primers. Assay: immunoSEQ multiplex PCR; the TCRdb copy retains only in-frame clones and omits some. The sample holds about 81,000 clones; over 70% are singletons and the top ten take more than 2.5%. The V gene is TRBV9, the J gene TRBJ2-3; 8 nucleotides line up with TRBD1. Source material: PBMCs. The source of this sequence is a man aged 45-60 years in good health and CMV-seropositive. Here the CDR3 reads CASSLQGAGDTQYF. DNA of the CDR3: TGTGCCAGCAGCCTGCAGGGGGCTGGAGATACGCAGTATTTT.